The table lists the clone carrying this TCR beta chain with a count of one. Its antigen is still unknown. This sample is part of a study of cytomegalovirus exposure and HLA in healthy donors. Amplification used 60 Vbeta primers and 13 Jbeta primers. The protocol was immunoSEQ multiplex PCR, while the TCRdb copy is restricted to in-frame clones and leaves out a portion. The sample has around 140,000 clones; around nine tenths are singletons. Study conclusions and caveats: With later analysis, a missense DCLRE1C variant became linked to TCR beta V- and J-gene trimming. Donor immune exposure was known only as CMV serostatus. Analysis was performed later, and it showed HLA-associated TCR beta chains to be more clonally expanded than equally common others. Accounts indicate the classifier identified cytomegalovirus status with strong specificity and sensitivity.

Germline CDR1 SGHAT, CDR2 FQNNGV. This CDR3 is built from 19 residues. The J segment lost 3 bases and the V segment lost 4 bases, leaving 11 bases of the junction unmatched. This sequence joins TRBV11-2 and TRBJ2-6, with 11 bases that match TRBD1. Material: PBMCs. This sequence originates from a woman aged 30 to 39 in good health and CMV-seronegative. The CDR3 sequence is CASSSLSGTGGNGANVLTF. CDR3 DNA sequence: TGTGCCAGCAGCTCGTTATCCGGGACAGGGGGTAATGGGGCCAACGTCCTGACTTTC.